This T cell receptor (beta chain) came from a study of shared clonotypes between healthy human individuals. Here immunoSEQ multiplex PCR was the method, and the copy in TCRdb shows in-frame clones only, minus some. The sample lists some 2.1 million clones; about 95% were seen once. The V and J ends lost 6 bases and 2 bases, in that order; junction bases with no gene match: 8. This CDR3 comprises 15 residues. CDR1 SGHDT and CDR2 YYEEEE come from the germline V gene. General observations from the study: In a few donors, about 5% of naive CD4 clonotypes appeared in common.

As regards this clone: The antigen is unknown.

The genes are TRBV5-6 and TRBJ2-1; 7 bases match TRBD1. This clonotype was sampled from a man younger than 30 in good health. The sequencing sample was made of naive CD4+ T cells sorted from blood. Subset specified: CD45RA+ positively selected. This CDR3 reads CASTPDRMPYNEQFF. CDR3 coding DNA: TGTGCCAGCACCCCGGACAGGATGCCCTACAATGAGCAGTTCTTC. The variable domain in full, with the rest retrieved from reference TRBV5-6 and TRBJ2-1, is DAGVTQSPTHLIKTRGQQVTLRCSPKSGHDTVSWYQQALGQGPQFIFQYYEEEERQRGNFPDRFSGHQFPNYSSELNVNALLLGDSALYLCASTPDRMPYNEQFFGPGTRLTVL.